Here is one T cell receptor (beta chain) with its context. Antigen: not known. The sample comes from a study of shared clonotypes between healthy human individuals. The study, taken as a whole, reports: Rarefaction exposed incomplete sorted-subset sequencing despite large depth. Non-shared clonotypes had lower generation probabilities than clonotypes shared by all four sorted-subset donors.

Germline values: CDR1 MNHEY, CDR2 SVGAGI. The V gene lost 4 bases and the J gene lost 1 base, with 11 bases spanning the gap. This CDR3 is built from 14 residues. Assay execution proceeded at the deep level. Profiling relied on immunoSEQ multiplex PCR, and the TCRdb table lists in-frame clones only, not all of them. This sample has 2 million to 3 million clones, with over 85% found just once. The chain joins TRBV6-5 to TRBJ2-7; D is unresolved. Specimen: naive CD4+ T cells from PBMCs. Subset defined: CD45RA+ positively selected. This receptor was taken from a man between 18 and 29 years old in good health. Some clones in this sample may be carry-over from other donors' samples. CDR3 sequence (DNA): TGTGCCAGCAGTTCTCTTACTACTTCCTACGAGCAGTACTTC. Translation gives CASSSLTTSYEQYF.